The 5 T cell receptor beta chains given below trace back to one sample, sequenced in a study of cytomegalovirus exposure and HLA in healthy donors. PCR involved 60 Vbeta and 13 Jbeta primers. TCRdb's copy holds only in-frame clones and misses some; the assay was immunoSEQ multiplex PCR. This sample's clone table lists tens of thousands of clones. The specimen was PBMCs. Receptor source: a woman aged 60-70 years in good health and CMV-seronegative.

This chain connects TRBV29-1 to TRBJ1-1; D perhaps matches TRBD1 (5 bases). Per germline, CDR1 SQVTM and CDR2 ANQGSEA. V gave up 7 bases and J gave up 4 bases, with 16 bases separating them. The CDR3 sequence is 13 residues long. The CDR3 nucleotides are TGCAGCGCTCGACCGGGGGGGAGCACTGAAGCTTTCTTT. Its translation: CSARPGGSTEAFF.

Here the CDR3 DNA reads TGTGCCAGCAGCACCCGGACAGGCCTAAATGAAAAACTGTTTTTT. As protein: CASSTRTGLNEKLFF. The chain is built from TRBV7-9 and TRBJ1-4, with 7 nucleotides matching TRBD1. V gave up 5 bases and J gave up 5 bases; unmatched junction bases: 8. Germline CDR1 is SEHNR and CDR2 is FQNEAQ (reference sequence). The CDR3 totals 15 residues.

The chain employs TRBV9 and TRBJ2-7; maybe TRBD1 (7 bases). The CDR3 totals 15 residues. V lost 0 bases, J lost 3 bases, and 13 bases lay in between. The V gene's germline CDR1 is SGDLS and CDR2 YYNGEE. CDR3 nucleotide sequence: TGTGCCAGCAGCGTAGCCGCAGGGGGACTCTACGAGCAGTACTTC. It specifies CASSVAAGGLYEQYF.

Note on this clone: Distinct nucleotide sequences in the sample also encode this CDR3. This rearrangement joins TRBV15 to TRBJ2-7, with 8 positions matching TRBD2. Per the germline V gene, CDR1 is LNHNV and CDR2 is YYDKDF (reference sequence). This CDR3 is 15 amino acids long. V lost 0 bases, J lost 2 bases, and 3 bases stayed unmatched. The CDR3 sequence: CATSRDVAGTYEQYF. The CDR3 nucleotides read TGTGCCACCAGCAGAGATGTAGCGGGAACCTACGAGCAGTACTTC.

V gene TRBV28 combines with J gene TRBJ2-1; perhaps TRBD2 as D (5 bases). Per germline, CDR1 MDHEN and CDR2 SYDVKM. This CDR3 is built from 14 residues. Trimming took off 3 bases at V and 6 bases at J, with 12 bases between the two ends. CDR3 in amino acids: CASSLKTNTNEQFF. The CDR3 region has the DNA TGTGCCAGCAGTTTGAAGACTAACACCAATGAGCAGTTCTTC. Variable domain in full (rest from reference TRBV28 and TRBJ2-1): DVKVTQSSRYLVKRTGEKVFLECVQDMDHENMFWYRQDPGLGLRLIYFSYDVKMKEKGDIPEGYSVSREKKERFSLILESASTNQTSMYLCASSLKTNTNEQFFGPGTRLTVL.